This T cell receptor (beta chain) was observed in a study of human T cells and chemical hapten exposure. Study at large: The patch tests put 0.01% DPC on the skin of the upper back and were read 6 days later. TCR yield per sample varied, mainly due to pooled library volumes.

Each CDR3 protein gets one entry after TCRdb re-called the RACE reads with MiXCR. The table records some 60,000 distinct CDR3 sequences, about an eighth of them present only once. CDR3 length: 16 amino acids. CDR1 and CDR2 from the germline V gene are MNHEY and SVGAGI. J gave up 2 bases and V 0 bases, and 2 bases lay outside the gene matches. This clonotype has at least ten counts. Sample time point: patch test 3, about 24 weeks after DPC sensitization. Specified treatment: therapeutic diphenylcyclopropenone sensitization with weekly scalp DPC. Drawing of blood took place ahead of applying each patch test.

The starting material was whole blood, obtained in connection with sensitization to the hapten diphenylcyclopropenone (DPC). The TCR originated in a man under 40 with alopecia areata. Some clones in this sample may be carry-over from other donors' samples. This chain uses TRBV6-5 with TRBJ2-7; 12 nucleotides match TRBD2. CDR3 in DNA: TGTGCCAGCAGTTACTCGGCTAGCGGGGGGGCCTACGAGCAGTACTTC. It encodes CASSYSASGGAYEQYF.